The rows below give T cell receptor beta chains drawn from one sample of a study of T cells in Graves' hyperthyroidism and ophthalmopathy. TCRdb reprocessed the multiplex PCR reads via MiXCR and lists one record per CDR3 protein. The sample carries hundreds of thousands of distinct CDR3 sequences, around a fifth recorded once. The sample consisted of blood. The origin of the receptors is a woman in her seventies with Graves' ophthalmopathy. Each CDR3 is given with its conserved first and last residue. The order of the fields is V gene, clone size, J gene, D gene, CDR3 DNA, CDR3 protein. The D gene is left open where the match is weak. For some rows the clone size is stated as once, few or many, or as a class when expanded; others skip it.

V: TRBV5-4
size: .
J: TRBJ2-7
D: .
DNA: TGTGCCAGCAGCCCCTGGACCCCGCGGCTAGTTGGCGAGCAGTACTTC
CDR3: CASSPWTPRLVGEQYF

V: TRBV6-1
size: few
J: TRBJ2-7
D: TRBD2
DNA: TGTGCCAGCAGTACAACTTTAGCGGGACCATACGAGCAGTACTTC
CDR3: CASSTTLAGPYEQYF

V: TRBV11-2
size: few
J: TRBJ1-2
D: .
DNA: TGTGCCAGCAGCTTAGGTTCTCCGGCCTATGGCTACACCTTC
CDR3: CASSLGSPAYGYTF

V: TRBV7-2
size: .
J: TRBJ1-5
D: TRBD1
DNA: TGTGCCAGCAGCCCGTGGACAGGGGCAAATCAGCCCCAGCATTTT
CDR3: CASSPWTGANQPQHF

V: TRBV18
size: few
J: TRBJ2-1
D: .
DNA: TGTGCCAGCTCACCGGGCCACAGCTCGTATGAGCAGTTCTTC
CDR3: CASSPGHSSYEQFF

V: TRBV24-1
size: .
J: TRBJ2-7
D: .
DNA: TGTGCCACCAGTGATCCCAAGGGTAGTGGAGAGCAGTACTTC
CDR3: CATSDPKGSGEQYF

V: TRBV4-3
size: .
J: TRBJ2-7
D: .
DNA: TGCGCCAGCAGCGCCCATCCGGACAGTTCCTACGAGCAGTACTTC
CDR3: CASSAHPDSSYEQYF

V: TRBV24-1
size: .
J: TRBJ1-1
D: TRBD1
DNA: TGTGCCACCAGTGGGGGACAGGGAGACACTGAAGCTTTCTTT
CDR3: CATSGGQGDTEAFF

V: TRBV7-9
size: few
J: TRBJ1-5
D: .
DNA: TGTGCCAGCAGCTTAGCTCGAGCCGGGGTCAATCAGCCCCAGCATTTT
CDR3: CASSLARAGVNQPQHF

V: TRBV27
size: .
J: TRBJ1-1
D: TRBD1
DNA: TGTGCCAGCAGTCAACAGGGGGCTCCGAGCACTGAAGCTTTCTTT
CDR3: CASSQQGAPSTEAFF

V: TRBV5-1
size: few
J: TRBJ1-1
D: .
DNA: TGCGCCAGCAGCTTGGTAGGGACGGGGAACACTGAAGCTTTCTTT
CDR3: CASSLVGTGNTEAFF

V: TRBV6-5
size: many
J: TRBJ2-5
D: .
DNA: TGTGCCAGCAGTTACTCCCCCCAAGAGACCCAGTACTTC
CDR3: CASSYSPQETQYF

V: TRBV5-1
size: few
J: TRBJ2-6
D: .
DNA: TGCGCCAGCAGCTTGGGTGGGGCTACTGGGGCCAACGTCCTGACTTTC
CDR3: CASSLGGATGANVLTF

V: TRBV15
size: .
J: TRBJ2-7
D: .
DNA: TGTGCCACCAGCAGAGTAGATAGGGGTACCTCCTACGAGCAGTACTTC
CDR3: CATSRVDRGTSYEQYF

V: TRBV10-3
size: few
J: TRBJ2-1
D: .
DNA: TGTGCCATCAGACCGGGACTGACGGATGAGCAGTTCTTC
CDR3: CAIRPGLTDEQFF

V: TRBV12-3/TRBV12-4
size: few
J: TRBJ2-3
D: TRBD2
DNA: TGTGCCAGCAGTCCAATAGCGGGTGTCACAGATACGCAGTATTTT
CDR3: CASSPIAGVTDTQYF

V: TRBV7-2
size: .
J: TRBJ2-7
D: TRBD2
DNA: TGTGCCAGCAGCTGGGGACTAGTAATTTACGAGCAGTACTTC
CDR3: CASSWGLVIYEQYF

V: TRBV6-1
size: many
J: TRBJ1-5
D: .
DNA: TGTGCCAGCAGTTCCTTACCTTTTCAGCCCCAGCATTTT
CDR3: CASSSLPFQPQHF

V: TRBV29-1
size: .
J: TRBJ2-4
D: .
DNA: TGCAGCGTTGGAGCCAAAAACATTCAGTACTTC
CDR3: CSVGAKNIQYF

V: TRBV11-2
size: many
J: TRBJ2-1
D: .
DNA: TGTGCCAGCAGACCCAGGGGTTTAGGCAATGAGCAGTTCTTC
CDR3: CASRPRGLGNEQFF

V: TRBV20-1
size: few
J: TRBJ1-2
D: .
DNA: TGCAGTGCTAGGGGACTAGCTAACTATGGCTACACCTTC
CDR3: CSARGLANYGYTF

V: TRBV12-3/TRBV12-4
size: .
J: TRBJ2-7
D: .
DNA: TGTGCCGGCAGAACCACTCCGACCTACGAGCAGTACTTC
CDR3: CAGRTTPTYEQYF

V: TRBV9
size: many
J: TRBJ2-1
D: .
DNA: TGTGCCAGCAGCAGTAGCGGAGAACCCTACAATGAGCAGTTCTTC
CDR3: CASSSSGEPYNEQFF

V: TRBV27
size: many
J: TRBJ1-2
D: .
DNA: TGTGCCAGCAGTTTACTCTCCGGGCGGGGCGCTAACTATGGCTACACCTTC
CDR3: CASSLLSGRGANYGYTF

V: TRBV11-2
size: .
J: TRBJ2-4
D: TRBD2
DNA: TGTGCCAGCAGCTTAGATACGGGAGGCATTCAGTACTTC
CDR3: CASSLDTGGIQYF

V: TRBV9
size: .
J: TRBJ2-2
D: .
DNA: TGTGCCAGCAGCCTACAGGCTCGGAACACCGGGGAGCTGTTTTTT
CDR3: CASSLQARNTGELFF

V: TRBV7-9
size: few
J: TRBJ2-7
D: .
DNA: TGTGCCAGCAGCTTAGCGAGGTCTAGGATAAACGAGCAGTACTTC
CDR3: CASSLARSRINEQYF

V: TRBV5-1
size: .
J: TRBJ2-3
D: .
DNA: TGCGCCAGCAGATACAGGGTTGGAGATACGCAGTATTTT
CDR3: CASRYRVGDTQYF

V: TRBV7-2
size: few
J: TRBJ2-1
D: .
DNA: TGTGCCAGCAGCTCACAATCAGCGCCCTACAATGAGCAGTTCTTC
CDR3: CASSSQSAPYNEQFF

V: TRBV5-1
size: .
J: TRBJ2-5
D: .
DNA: TGCGCCAGCAGCTTGGGAGGCAAACAAGAGACCCAGTACTTC
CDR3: CASSLGGKQETQYF

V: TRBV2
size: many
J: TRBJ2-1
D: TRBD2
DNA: TGTGCCAGCAGTTCTACTAGCGGGAGCAATGAGCAGTTCTTC
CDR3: CASSSTSGSNEQFF

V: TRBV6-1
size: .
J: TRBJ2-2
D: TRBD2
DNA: TGTGCCAGCTCCCGAGGAGCGGGAGGGGCCGGGGAGCTGTTTTTT
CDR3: CASSRGAGGAGELFF

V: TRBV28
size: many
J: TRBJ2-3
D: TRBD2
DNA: TGTGCCAGCAGTCCGGCAGGACTAGCGGGAGGTGGAGATACGCAGTATTTT
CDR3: CASSPAGLAGGGDTQYF

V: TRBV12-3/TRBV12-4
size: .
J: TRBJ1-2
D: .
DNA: TGTGCCAGCAGCCCTGTTGCCAGGGTGGCTAACTATGGCTACACCTTC
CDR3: CASSPVARVANYGYTF

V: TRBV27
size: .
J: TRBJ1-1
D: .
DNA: TGTGCCAGCAGTTCTACAGGGAGGAGGACTGAAGCTTTCTTT
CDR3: CASSSTGRRTEAFF

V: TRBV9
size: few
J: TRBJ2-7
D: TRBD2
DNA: TGTGCCAGCAGCGTAGAGGACGGGAGGGGCTACGAGCAGTACTTC
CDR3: CASSVEDGRGYEQYF

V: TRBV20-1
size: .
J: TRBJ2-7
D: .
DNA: TGCAGTGCCCGGAAGGGATCGCACGAGCAGTACTTC
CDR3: CSARKGSHEQYF

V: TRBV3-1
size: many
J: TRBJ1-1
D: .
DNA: TGTGCCAGCAGCCATGCAGGGTTGTGGACCACTGAAGCTTTCTTT
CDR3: CASSHAGLWTTEAFF

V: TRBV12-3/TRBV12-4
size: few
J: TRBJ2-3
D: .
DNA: TGTGCCAGCAGTAGTACGAATAGCCCAGATACGCAGTATTTT
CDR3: CASSSTNSPDTQYF

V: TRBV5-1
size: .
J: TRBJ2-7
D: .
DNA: TGCGCCAGCAGCGCGGACCTCTACGAGCAGTACTTC
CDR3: CASSADLYEQYF

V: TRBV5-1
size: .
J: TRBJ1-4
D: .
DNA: TGCGCCAGCACGCATACGGCCGGGAATGAAAAACTGTTTTTT
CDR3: CASTHTAGNEKLFF

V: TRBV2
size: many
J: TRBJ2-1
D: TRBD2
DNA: TGTGCCAGCAGTGTGAGCGGGGGATACAATGAGCAGTTCTTC
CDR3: CASSVSGGYNEQFF

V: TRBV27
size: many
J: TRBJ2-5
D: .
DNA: TGTGCCAGCAGAAGAGCAGGGGCAACCGGTACATGGGAGACCCAGTACTTC
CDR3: CASRRAGATGTWETQYF

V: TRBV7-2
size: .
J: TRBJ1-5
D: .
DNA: TGTGCCAGCAGCCCCTACAACAAGCCCCAGCATTTT
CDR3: CASSPYNKPQHF

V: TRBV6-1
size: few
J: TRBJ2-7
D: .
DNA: TGTGCCAGCGGGGGGGCTACGTACGAGCAGTACTTC
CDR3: CASGGATYEQYF

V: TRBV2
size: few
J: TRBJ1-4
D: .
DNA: TGTGCCAGCAGCAAGGGTCCCCTCGGGGTAAAACTGTTTTTT
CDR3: CASSKGPLGVKLFF

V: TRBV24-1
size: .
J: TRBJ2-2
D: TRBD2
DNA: TGTGCCGCTAGCGGGAACGCGAACACCGGGGAGCTGTTTTTT
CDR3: CAASGNANTGELFF

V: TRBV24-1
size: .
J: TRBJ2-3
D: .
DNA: TGTGCCACCAGTGATGGGGCGGCCACTAGCACAGATACGCAGTATTTT
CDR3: CATSDGAATSTDTQYF